The rows below give T cell receptor beta chains drawn from one sample of a study of T cell responses to AZD1222 COVID-19 vaccine. Sequencing was performed with immunoSEQ multiplex PCR; in TCRdb, only in-frame clones are kept and a portion is missing. Among under 200,000 clones listed, roughly 90% were seen once. The starting material was peripheral blood, obtained on day 0 of AZD1222 vaccination. The receptors were sampled from an adult in good health. Each CDR3 is given with its conserved first and last residue. A D gene is named only where the DNA matches it firmly. Size is omitted from some rows. Given values are once, few, many or a class for expanded clones.

D gene | J gene | V gene | clone size | CDR3 protein | CDR3 DNA
. | TRBJ1-5 | TRBV5-4 | . | CASSAGGGNQPQHF | TGTGCCAGCAGCGCCGGGGGAGGGAATCAGCCCCAGCATTTT
TRBD1 | TRBJ2-5 | TRBV7-6 | . | CASSSGTGGRETQYF | TGTGCCAGCAGCTCCGGGACAGGGGGCCGGGAGACCCAGTACTTC
. | TRBJ1-3 | TRBV7-9 | once | CASRSQGRDTIYF | TGTGCCAGCAGGTCACAGGGACGAGACACCATATATTTT
. | TRBJ1-1 | TRBV15 | . | CATSRLVNTEAFF | TGTGCCACCAGCCGCTTGGTGAACACTGAAGCTTTCTTT
TRBD1 | TRBJ1-2 | TRBV6-2/TRBV6-3 | few | CASSTTGSGYGYTF | TGTGCCAGCAGTACGACAGGGTCCGGCTATGGCTACACCTTC
TRBD2 | TRBJ2-5 | TRBV7-2 | . | CASSLGTGTSQETQYF | TGTGCCAGCAGCTTAGGTACCGGGACTAGTCAAGAGACCCAGTACTTC
TRBD1 | TRBJ2-7 | TRBV9 | . | CASSVAGQGGYEQYF | TGTGCCAGCAGCGTAGCAGGACAGGGGGGCTACGAGCAGTACTTC
. | TRBJ2-1 | TRBV19 | . | CASSMAGPGYNEQFF | TGTGCCAGTAGTATGGCCGGTCCGGGCTACAATGAGCAGTTCTTC
. | TRBJ2-7 | TRBV27 | once | CASSLSIGGRAYEQYF | TGTGCCAGCAGTTTATCGATCGGGGGACGGGCCTACGAGCAGTACTTC
. | TRBJ2-1 | TRBV7-9 | . | CASSGEGNEQFF | TGTGCCAGCTCCGGCGAAGGGAATGAGCAGTTCTTC
. | TRBJ1-3 | TRBV5-5 | . | CASSLDPVTGNTIYF | TGTGCCAGCAGCTTGGACCCCGTAACCGGAAACACCATATATTTT
. | TRBJ1-5 | TRBV2 | . | CASSGTIPAQHF | TGTGCCAGCAGCGGTACCATTCCAGCCCAGCATTTT
. | TRBJ1-2 | TRBV6-6 | . | CASSYSSQGRGYTF | TGTGCCAGCAGTTACTCGAGTCAGGGTCGGGGCTACACCTTC
. | TRBJ1-2 | TRBV30 | . | CAWSQLRGRNYGYTF | TGTGCCTGGAGTCAACTCCGGGGGCGTAACTATGGCTACACCTTC
. | TRBJ1-2 | TRBV6-1 | . | CASSEVWGGAYGYTF | TGTGCCAGCAGTGAAGTTTGGGGGGGCGCCTATGGCTACACCTTC
. | TRBJ2-7 | TRBV30 | . | CAWRMGHEQYF | TGTGCCTGGAGAATGGGACACGAGCAGTACTTC
TRBD1 | TRBJ2-2 | TRBV7-2 | . | CASSPPSGTGGPWELFF | TGTGCCAGCAGCCCACCATCCGGGACAGGGGGCCCGTGGGAGCTGTTTTTT
TRBD1 | TRBJ1-2 | TRBV19 | . | CASRLDRGWGYTF | TGTGCCAGTCGACTTGACAGGGGATGGGGCTACACCTTC
TRBD1 | TRBJ1-2 | TRBV30 | . | CAYHEGGPNYGYTF | TGTGCCTACCATGAAGGGGGCCCAAACTATGGCTACACCTTC
. | TRBJ1-1 | TRBV6-2/TRBV6-3 | . | CASSLYRSEAFF | TGTGCCAGCAGCCTGTATCGGTCTGAAGCTTTCTTT
TRBD2 | TRBJ2-7 | TRBV7-2 | . | CASSLEVLAGGYEQYF | TGTGCCAGCAGCTTAGAGGTTCTAGCGGGGGGCTACGAGCAGTACTTC
. | TRBJ1-5 | TRBV7-6 | . | CASSFQNQPQHF | TGTGCCAGCAGCTTTCAAAATCAGCCCCAGCATTTT
TRBD1 | TRBJ2-1 | TRBV7-2 | few | CASSLGGTGAPRNEQFF | TGTGCCAGCAGCTTAGGGGGGACAGGGGCCCCAAGGAATGAGCAGTTCTTC
. | TRBJ1-5 | TRBV19 | . | CASSPAAYSNQPQHF | TGTGCCAGTAGCCCCGCAGCTTATAGCAATCAGCCCCAGCATTTT
. | TRBJ1-1 | TRBV4-1 | . | CASSHPGDGTEAFF | TGCGCCAGCAGCCACCCTGGGGACGGCACTGAAGCTTTCTTT
TRBD1 | TRBJ2-5 | TRBV27 | . | CASSLKWTGGGETQYF | TGTGCCAGCAGTTTAAAATGGACAGGGGGCGGGGAGACCCAGTACTTC
. | TRBJ2-2 | TRBV6-2/TRBV6-3 | . | CASSWGTGELFF | TGTGCCAGCAGTTGGGGGACCGGGGAGCTGTTTTTT
. | TRBJ2-5 | TRBV3-1/TRBV3-2 | . | CASSPPGQSETQYF | TGTGCCAGCAGCCCCCCAGGGCAGTCAGAGACCCAGTACTTC
TRBD2 | TRBJ2-5 | TRBV19 | . | CASSSSGGFWETQYF | TGTGCCAGTAGTTCCTCGGGGGGTTTCTGGGAGACCCAGTACTTC
TRBD1 | TRBJ2-5 | TRBV5-4 | . | CASSLRTGGEQETQYF | TGTGCCAGCAGCCTGAGGACAGGGGGCGAACAAGAGACCCAGTACTTC
. | TRBJ2-3 | TRBV7-3 | few | CASSPIPSTDTQYF | TGTGCCAGCAGCCCAATACCTAGCACAGATACGCAGTATTTT
TRBD1 | TRBJ1-2 | TRBV18 | once | CASSLGTDVRSRGYTF | TGTGCCAGCTCACTAGGGACAGATGTGCGGTCGCGGGGCTACACCTTC
. | TRBJ1-2 | TRBV28 | . | CASSFIRVGYTF | TGTGCCAGCAGTTTCATCAGGGTCGGCTACACCTTC
. | TRBJ1-2 | TRBV6-5 | few | CASRASQDGYTF | TGTGCCAGCCGCGCTAGCCAAGATGGCTACACCTTC
TRBD1 | TRBJ1-4 | TRBV9 | . | CASSVGARGYEKLFF | TGTGCCAGCAGCGTAGGTGCCAGGGGGTATGAAAAACTGTTTTTT
. | TRBJ1-2 | TRBV6-5 | . | CASSRGRMGYTF | TGTGCCAGCAGTCGCGGACGGATGGGCTACACCTTC
. | TRBJ2-2 | TRBV4-3 | . | CARQDPGPTNTGELFF | TGCGCCCGTCAGGACCCGGGACCCACGAACACCGGGGAGCTGTTTTTT
TRBD1 | TRBJ1-1 | TRBV10-3 | . | CAISARGGDTEAFF | TGTGCCATCTCAGCCAGGGGGGGGGACACTGAAGCTTTCTTT
TRBD1 | TRBJ1-5 | TRBV2 | . | CASSYTGGSNQPQHF | TGTGCCAGCAGTTATACAGGGGGGAGCAATCAGCCCCAGCATTTT
. | TRBJ2-7 | TRBV4-3 | . | CASRPPGTGSYEQYF | TGCGCCAGCAGACCCCCCGGGACTGGGTCCTACGAGCAGTACTTC
TRBD1 | TRBJ2-7 | TRBV18 | . | CASSPPGTGKLGEQYF | TGTGCCAGCTCACCACCAGGGACAGGGAAGCTAGGGGAGCAGTACTTC
TRBD1 | TRBJ2-5 | TRBV15 | . | CATSRPTGARETQYF | TGTGCCACCAGCCGCCCGACAGGGGCTAGGGAGACCCAGTACTTC
. | TRBJ1-2 | TRBV25-1 | . | CASSEHLTEGYTF | TGTGCCAGCAGTGAACACCTCACGGAAGGCTACACCTTC
. | TRBJ2-3 | TRBV7-2 | . | CASSQPWGAEFTDTQYF | TGTGCCAGCAGCCAACCGTGGGGGGCGGAATTCACAGATACGCAGTATTTT
TRBD1 | TRBJ1-2 | TRBV12-3/TRBV12-4 | . | CASSRQGAYGYTF | TGTGCCAGCAGTCGACAGGGGGCCTATGGCTACACCTTC
. | TRBJ2-3 | TRBV7-8 | . | CASSPPRADTQYF | TGTGCCAGCAGCCCTCCTAGAGCAGATACGCAGTATTTT
. | TRBJ2-3 | TRBV7-9 | few | CASSLVGGTQYF | TGTGCCAGCAGCTTAGTTGGGGGAACGCAGTATTTT
TRBD2 | TRBJ2-1 | TRBV7-3 | . | CASSLFPGTSGTFSYNEQFF | TGTGCCAGCAGCTTATTTCCCGGGACTAGCGGGACGTTCTCCTACAATGAGCAGTTCTTC
TRBD1 | TRBJ2-1 | TRBV4-2 | . | CASSLALGTAYNEQFF | TGTGCCAGCAGCCTAGCCTTGGGGACAGCTTACAATGAGCAGTTCTTC
. | TRBJ2-2 | TRBV7-2 | . | CASSWVRSGELFF | TGTGCCAGCAGCTGGGTCCGTTCCGGGGAGCTGTTTTTT
TRBD2 | TRBJ2-1 | TRBV7-9 | . | CASSSPVVSAGVSYNEQFF | TGTGCCAGCAGCTCTCCCGTCGTTTCAGCGGGAGTCTCCTACAATGAGCAGTTCTTC
. | TRBJ2-3 | TRBV19 | . | CASSRTQGTDTQYF | TGTGCCAGTAGTAGGACCCAGGGGACAGATACGCAGTATTTT
. | TRBJ1-2 | TRBV30 | . | CALGDYGYTF | TGTGCCTTGGGGGACTATGGCTACACCTTC
TRBD1 | TRBJ1-4 | TRBV6-5 | . | CASRETGNNEKLFF | TGTGCCAGCAGGGAGACAGGGAATAATGAAAAACTGTTTTTT
. | TRBJ1-2 | TRBV28 | . | CASSLGPVPYGYTF | TGTGCCAGCAGTTTAGGTCCAGTACCCTATGGCTACACCTTC